Presented here are 21 T cell receptor beta chains from one specimen sequenced in a study of cytomegalovirus exposure and HLA in healthy donors. A multiplex PCR was run with 60 Vbeta primers and 13 Jbeta primers. This table comes from immunoSEQ multiplex PCR, and its TCRdb copy is limited to in-frame clones, with some not included. Of around 150,000 clones detected, about 80% appear once; the ten largest clones hold roughly 4.4%. The sample was PBMCs. The receptors here all came from a man aged 25 to 45 in good health and CMV-seronegative.

The chain recombines TRBV11-2 with TRBJ1-2; D unresolved. V was trimmed by 7 bases and J by 0 bases, leaving 15 bases between them. Per germline, CDR1 SGHAT and CDR2 FQNNGV. The CDR3 covers 15 residues. CDR3 nucleotides: TGTGCCAGCAACCCAGATGACACGTCTAACTATGGCTACACCTTC. Its translation is CASNPDDTSNYGYTF.

This clone occurred a few times. J is TRBJ1-4 and V is TRBV5-6, with D tentatively TRBD1 (5 bases). The CDR3 is made up of 14 amino acids. V was pared by 0 bases and J by 4 bases, with 7 bases between. Germline V gene sequence: CDR1 SGHDT, CDR2 YYEEEE. CDR3 coding DNA: TGTGCCAGCAGCTTGGCGGGGGTTAATGAAAAACTGTTTTTT. Translated: CASSLAGVNEKLFF.

The chain uses TRBV14 and TRBJ2-7; maybe TRBD2 (5 bases). Deletions cut 4 bases from V and 0 bases from J, with 10 bases between. The CDR3 loop spans 14 amino acids. Germline CDR1 and CDR2: SGHDN and FVKESK. CDR3 nucleotide sequence: TGTGCCAGCAGCCCCGGACTGTACTCCTACGAGCAGTACTTC. Amino acid sequence: CASSPGLYSYEQYF.

This clone has only one observation. The rearrangement uses TRBV29-1 and TRBJ2-3; TRBD2 might be the D (6 bases). V was shortened by 3 bases and J by 6 bases, with 7 bases between the two germline ends. Per germline, CDR1 SQVTM and CDR2 ANQGSEA. CDR3 length: 11 amino acids. The CDR3 DNA is TGCAGCGTTGACCTAGCGGATACGCAGTATTTT. Its translation: CSVDLADTQYF.

This clone was detected only a few times. The chain couples TRBV19 to TRBJ1-1, with unresolved D. Germline CDR1 is LNHDA and CDR2 is SQIVND (reference sequence). Between the trimmed V and J ends, which lost 3 bases and 4 bases, there was a span of 12 bases. The CDR3 loop spans 14 amino acids. CDR3 DNA: TGTGCCAGTAGTATTCTGAACGAGGGCACTGAAGCTTTCTTT. Its translation: CASSILNEGTEAFF.

The V gene is TRBV7-8, the J gene TRBJ1-2; weak D call: TRBD1 (5 bases). Germline V gene data show CDR1 as SGHVS and CDR2 as FQNEAQ. Trimming shortened V by 1 base and J by 8 bases, and 17 bases separated the two germline ends. This CDR3 has 15 residues. The chain's CDR3 is CASSLEGGRVGGYTF. DNA of the CDR3: TGTGCCAGCAGCTTAGAAGGTGGCAGGGTGGGCGGCTACACCTTC.

The rearrangement uses TRBV27 and TRBJ1-3; no definite D call. Germline-derived CDR1 and CDR2 are MNHEY and SMNVEV (reference sequence). Trimming took 5 bases from V and 0 from J, leaving 11 bases between them. CDR3 size: 15 residues. CDR3 bases: TGTGCCAGCAGTACTTCAACCGACTCTGGAAACACCATATATTTT. The encoded protein is CASSTSTDSGNTIYF.

The genes are TRBV7-9 and TRBJ1-2; 12 nucleotides agree with TRBD1. This CDR3 is built from 17 residues. Per the germline V gene, CDR1 is SEHNR and CDR2 is FQNEAQ (reference sequence). With 4 bases clipped from V and 6 bases from J, the junction kept 12 bases outside the gene matches. CDR3 amino acids: CASSSDGGTGGTHGYTF. The CDR3, as DNA: TGTGCCAGCAGCTCCGATGGGGGGACAGGGGGCACCCATGGCTACACCTTC.

The sample holds one count of this clone. This chain joins TRBV4-3 and TRBJ2-2; 9 nucleotides match TRBD1. The ends lost 3 bases at V and 3 bases at J; junction bases unmatched: 8. The CDR3 spans 17 residues. Germline V gives CDR1 LGHNA, CDR2 YSLEER. The CDR3 loop is CASSHLAGTGYTGELFF. The DNA for the CDR3 is TGCGCCAGCAGCCATCTCGCCGGGACAGGGTACACCGGGGAGCTGTTTTTT.

The V and J genes are TRBV6-5 and TRBJ1-4, with TRBD1 matching 10 bases. V was pared by 2 bases and J by 6 bases, with 6 bases of the junction left unmatched. Germline V gene sequence: CDR1 MNHEY, CDR2 SVGAGI. CDR3 size: 16 residues. The chain's CDR3 is CASSYVSGTGDEKLFF. CDR3 DNA: TGTGCCAGCAGTTACGTATCCGGGACAGGGGATGAAAAACTGTTTTTT.

The V and J genes are TRBV19 and TRBJ1-6; D call uncertain. The CDR3 extends over 12 amino acids. Germline V lookup: CDR1 LNHDA, CDR2 SQIVND (reference sequence). V was shortened by 4 bases and J by 13 bases, with 11 bases between the two germline ends. DNA for the CDR3: TGTGCCAGTAGTACCCCAGGAATTCCCCTCCACTTT. This codes for CASSTPGIPLHF.

The CDR3 here is CASSFPRTGNTGELFF. CDR3 bases: TGTGCCAGCAGTTTCCCTCGGACAGGGAACACCGGGGAGCTGTTTTTT. This chain links TRBV28 with TRBJ2-2; 7 nucleotides line up with TRBD1. The trim removed 3 bases at V and 1 base at J, leaving 5 bases unmatched. CDR3 length equals 16 residues. The germline V gene encodes CDR1 MDHEN and CDR2 SYDVKM.

J is TRBJ1-5 and V is TRBV18, with 12 nucleotides matching TRBD1. Per the germline V gene, CDR1 is KGHSH and CDR2 is LQKENI. This CDR3 contains 16 residues. V gave up 2 bases and J gave up 6 bases; unmatched junction bases: 5. CDR3 DNA sequence: TGTGCCAGCTCACCAAAAGGGACAGGGGGCGGTCAGCCCCAGCATTTT. This gives the protein CASSPKGTGGGQPQHF.

CDR3 DNA: TGTGCAAGTCCTCACGGGGGGGCGGGAGGAACTGGGGCCAACGTCCTGACTTTC. It yields the protein CASPHGGAGGTGANVLTF. The V and J genes are TRBV12-2 and TRBJ2-6; the tabulated D call, TRBD2, remains unverified against the DNA. TRBV12-2 is flagged as a pseudogene. The CDR3 totals 18 residues.

The rearrangement links TRBV7-3 to TRBJ2-1, with a possible D match to TRBD2 (5 bases). The V and J ends lost 5 bases and 2 bases respectively, with 13 bases between them. The CDR3 loop spans 15 amino acids. From germline, CDR1 is SGHTA and CDR2 FQGTGA. CDR3 nucleotide sequence: TGTGCCAGCAGCCCGCGCCGGGGTGCCTACAATGAGCAGTTCTTC. Its translation is CASSPRRGAYNEQFF.

The chain links TRBV7-6 to TRBJ2-3, with a tentative D call TRBD1 (5 bases). The V end lost 2 bases, the J end lost 0 bases, and 9 bases lay between the germline ends. Germline CDR1 reads SGHVS; CDR2 reads FNYEAQ. The CDR3 is 15 residues long. The CDR3 reads CASSLRQQSTDTQYF. The CDR3 nucleotides are TGTGCCAGCAGCTTAAGACAGCAAAGCACAGATACGCAGTATTTT.

V and J are TRBV15 and TRBJ1-2, with TRBD1 matching over 7 bases. The CDR3 runs to 15 residues. The V and J ends lost 2 bases and 3 bases, in that order; junction bases with no gene match: 6. Germline CDR1 and CDR2: LNHNV and YYDKDF (reference sequence). The CDR3 loop is CATSRLGQVDYGYTF. In DNA form, the CDR3 reads TGTGCCACCAGCAGACTAGGACAGGTGGACTATGGCTACACCTTC.

V is TRBV18 and J is TRBJ1-1, with D possibly TRBD1 on 5 matching bases. This CDR3 has 14 residues. Germline loops: CDR1 KGHSH, CDR2 LQKENI. Deletions cut 3 bases from V and 4 bases from J, with 12 bases between. The CDR3 protein is CASSPYSGSTEAFF. DNA for the CDR3: TGTGCCAGCTCACCGTATTCAGGGTCCACTGAAGCTTTCTTT.

This clone was found once. The V call is TRBV6-5, the J call TRBJ1-1; D is possibly TRBD1 (6 bases). Looked up from germline, CDR1 is MNHEY and CDR2 is SVGAGI. V shed 0 bases and J shed 3 bases, with 11 bases lying between them. This CDR3 region has 15 residues. CDR3 residues: CASSYSAGADTEAFF. DNA of the CDR3: TGTGCCAGCAGTTACTCGGCAGGGGCGGACACTGAAGCTTTCTTT.

The V and J genes are TRBV25-1 and TRBJ2-3; TRBD2 matches 14 bases. V lost 5 bases to trimming and J lost 7 bases; unmatched junction nucleotides: 8. The CDR3 extends over 16 amino acids. Germline V gene sequence: CDR1 MGHDK, CDR2 SYGVNS. The chain's CDR3 is CASSPTRTSGRNTQYF. DNA for the CDR3: TGTGCCAGCAGTCCCACCCGGACTAGCGGGAGGAATACGCAGTATTTT.

This clone was found once. The chain combines TRBV30 with TRBJ1-2; unclear D gene. The V and J ends lost 5 bases and 4 bases respectively, with 14 bases between them. CDR1 GTSNPN and CDR2 SVGIG come from the germline V gene (reference sequence). The length of the CDR3 is 13 residues. The CDR3 sequence is CAWGLGRGYGYTF. DNA of the CDR3: TGTGCCTGGGGACTCGGACGGGGCTATGGCTACACCTTC.